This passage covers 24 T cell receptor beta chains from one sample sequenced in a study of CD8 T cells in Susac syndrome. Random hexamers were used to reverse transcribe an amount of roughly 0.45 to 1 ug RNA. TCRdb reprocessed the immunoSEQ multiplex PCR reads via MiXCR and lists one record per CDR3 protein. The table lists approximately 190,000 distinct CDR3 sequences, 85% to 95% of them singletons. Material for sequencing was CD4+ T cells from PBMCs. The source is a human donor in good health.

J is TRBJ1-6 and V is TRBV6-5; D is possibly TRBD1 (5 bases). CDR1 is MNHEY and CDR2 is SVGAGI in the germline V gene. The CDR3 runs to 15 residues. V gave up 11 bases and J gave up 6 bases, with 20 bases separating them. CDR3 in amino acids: CASGALASGNSPLHF. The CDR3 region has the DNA TGTGCCTCCGGGGCATTGGCATCGGGTAATTCACCCCTCCACTTT.

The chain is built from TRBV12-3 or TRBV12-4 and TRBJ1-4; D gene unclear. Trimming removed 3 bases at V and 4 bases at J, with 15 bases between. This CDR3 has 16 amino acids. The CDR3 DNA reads TGTGCCAGCAGTTTTCGTAGGGTCAGCCTTAATGAAAAACTGTTTTTT. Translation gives CASSFRRVSLNEKLFF.

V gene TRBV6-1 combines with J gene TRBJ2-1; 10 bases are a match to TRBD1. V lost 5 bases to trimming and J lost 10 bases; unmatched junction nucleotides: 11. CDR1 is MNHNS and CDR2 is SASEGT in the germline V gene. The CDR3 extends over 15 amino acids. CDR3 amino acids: CASSKEGQGIWEQFF. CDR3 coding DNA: TGTGCCAGCAGTAAAGAGGGACAGGGGATTTGGGAGCAGTTCTTC.

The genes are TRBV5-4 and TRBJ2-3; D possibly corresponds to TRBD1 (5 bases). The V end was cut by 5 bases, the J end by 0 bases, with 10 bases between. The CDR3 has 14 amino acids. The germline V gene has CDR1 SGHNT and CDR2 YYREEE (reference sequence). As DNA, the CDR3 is TGTGCCAGCAGACAGGCAGTTAGCACAGATACGCAGTATTTT. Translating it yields CASRQAVSTDTQYF.

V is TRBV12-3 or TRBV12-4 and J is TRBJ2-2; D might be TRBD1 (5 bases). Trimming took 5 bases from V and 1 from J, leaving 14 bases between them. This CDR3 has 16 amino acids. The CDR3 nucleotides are TGTGCCAGCAGTCTGGGGCAGGGTAAGAACACCGGGGAGCTGTTTTTT. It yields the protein CASSLGQGKNTGELFF.

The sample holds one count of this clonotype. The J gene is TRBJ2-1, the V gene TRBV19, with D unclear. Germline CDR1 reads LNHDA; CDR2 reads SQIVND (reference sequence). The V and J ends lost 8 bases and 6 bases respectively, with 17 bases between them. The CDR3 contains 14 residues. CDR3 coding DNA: TGTGCCAGTGGCTCGGGCACCTTTCCCAATGAGCAGTTCTTC. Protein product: CASGSGTFPNEQFF. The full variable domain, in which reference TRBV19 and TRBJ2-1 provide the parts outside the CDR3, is DGGITQSPKYLFRKEGQNVTLSCEQNLNHDAMYWYRQDPGQGLRLIYYSQIVNDFQKGDIAEGYSVSREKKESFPLTVTSAQKNPTAFYLCASGSGTFPNEQFFGPGTRLTVL.

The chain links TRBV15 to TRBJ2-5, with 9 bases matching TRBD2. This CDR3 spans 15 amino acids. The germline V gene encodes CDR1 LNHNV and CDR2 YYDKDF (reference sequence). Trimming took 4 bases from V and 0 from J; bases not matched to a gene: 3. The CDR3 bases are TGTGCCACCAGCATGGCGGGGGGGTACCAAGAGACCCAGTACTTC. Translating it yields CATSMAGGYQETQYF.

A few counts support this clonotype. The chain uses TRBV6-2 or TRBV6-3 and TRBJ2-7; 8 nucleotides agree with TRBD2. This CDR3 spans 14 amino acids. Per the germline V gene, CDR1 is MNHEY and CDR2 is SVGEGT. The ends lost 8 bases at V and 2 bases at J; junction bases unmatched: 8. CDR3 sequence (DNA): TGTGCCAGCGGCAGCGGGGGCCCCGCCTACGAGCAGTACGTC. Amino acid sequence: CASGSGGPAYEQYV.

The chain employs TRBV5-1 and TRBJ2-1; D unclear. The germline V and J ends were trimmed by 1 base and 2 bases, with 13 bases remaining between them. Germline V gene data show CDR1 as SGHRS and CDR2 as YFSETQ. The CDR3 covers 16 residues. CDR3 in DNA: TGCGCCAGCAGCTTGAAGGCAGATGATGCCTACAATGAGCAGTTCTTC. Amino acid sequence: CASSLKADDAYNEQFF.

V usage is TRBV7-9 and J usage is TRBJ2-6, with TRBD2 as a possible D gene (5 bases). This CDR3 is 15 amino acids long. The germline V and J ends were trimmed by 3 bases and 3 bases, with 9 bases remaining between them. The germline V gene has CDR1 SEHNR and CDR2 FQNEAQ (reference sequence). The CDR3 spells CASSLGDFGANVLTF. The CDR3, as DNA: TGTGCCAGCAGCTTGGGAGATTTTGGGGCCAACGTCCTGACTTTC. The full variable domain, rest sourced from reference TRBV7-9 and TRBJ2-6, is DTGVSQNPRHKITKRGQNVTFRCDPISEHNRLYWYRQTLGQGPEFLTYFQNEAQLEKSRLLSDRFSAERPKGSFSTLEIQRTEQGDSAMYLCASSLGDFGANVLTFGAGSRLTVL.

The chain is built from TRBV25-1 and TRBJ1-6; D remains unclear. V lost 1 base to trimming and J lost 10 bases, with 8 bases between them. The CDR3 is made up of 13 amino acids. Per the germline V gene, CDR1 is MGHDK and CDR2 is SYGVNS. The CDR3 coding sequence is TGTGCCAGCAGTGAATTCGGTTCGTCACCCCTCCACTTT. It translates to CASSEFGSSPLHF. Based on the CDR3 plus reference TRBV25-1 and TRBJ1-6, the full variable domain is EADIYQTPRYLVIGTGKKITLECSQTMGHDKMYWYQQDPGMELHLIHYSYGVNSTEKGDLSSESTVSRIRTEHFPLTLESARPSHTSQYLCASSEFGSSPLHFGNGTRLTVT.

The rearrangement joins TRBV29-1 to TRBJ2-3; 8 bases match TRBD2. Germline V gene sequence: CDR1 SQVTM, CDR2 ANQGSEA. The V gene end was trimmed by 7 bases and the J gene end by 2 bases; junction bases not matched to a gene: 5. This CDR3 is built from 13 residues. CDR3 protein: CSAGGGFTDTQYF. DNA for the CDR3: TGCAGCGCCGGGGGGGGTTTCACAGATACGCAGTATTTT.

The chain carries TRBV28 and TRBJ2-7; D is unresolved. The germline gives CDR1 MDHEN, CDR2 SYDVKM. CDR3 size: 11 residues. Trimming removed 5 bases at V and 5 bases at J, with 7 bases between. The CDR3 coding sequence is TGTGCCAGCAGTCGTGAGAACGAGCAGTACGTC. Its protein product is CASSRENEQYV.

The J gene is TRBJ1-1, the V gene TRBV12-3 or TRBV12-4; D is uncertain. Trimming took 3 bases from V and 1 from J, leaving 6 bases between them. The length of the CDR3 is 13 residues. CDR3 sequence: CASSFNGNTEAFF. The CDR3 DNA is TGTGCCAGCAGTTTTAACGGGAACACTGAAGCTTTCTTT.

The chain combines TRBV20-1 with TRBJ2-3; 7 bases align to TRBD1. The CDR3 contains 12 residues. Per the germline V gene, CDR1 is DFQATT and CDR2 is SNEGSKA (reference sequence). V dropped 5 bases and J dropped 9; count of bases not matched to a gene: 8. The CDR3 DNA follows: TGCAGTGCTCCGCTCCAGGGGGAGACGCAGTATTTT. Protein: CSAPLQGETQYF.

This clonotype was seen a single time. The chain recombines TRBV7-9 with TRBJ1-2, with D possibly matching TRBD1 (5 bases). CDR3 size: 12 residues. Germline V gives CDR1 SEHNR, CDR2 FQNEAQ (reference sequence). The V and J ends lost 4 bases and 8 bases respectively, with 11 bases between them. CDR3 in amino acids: CASSSDMGGYTF. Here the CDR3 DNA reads TGTGCCAGCAGCTCGGACATGGGAGGCTACACCTTC.

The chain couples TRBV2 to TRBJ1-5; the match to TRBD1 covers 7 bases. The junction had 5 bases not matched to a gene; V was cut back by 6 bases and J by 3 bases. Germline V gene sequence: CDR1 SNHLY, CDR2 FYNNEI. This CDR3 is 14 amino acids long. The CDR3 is CASREGQFNQPQHF. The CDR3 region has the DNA TGTGCCAGCAGAGAGGGACAGTTCAATCAGCCCCAGCATTTT.

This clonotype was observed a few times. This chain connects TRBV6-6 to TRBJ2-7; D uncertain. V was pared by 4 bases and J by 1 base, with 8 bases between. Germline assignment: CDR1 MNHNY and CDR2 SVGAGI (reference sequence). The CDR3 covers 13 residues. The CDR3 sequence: CASSSTASYEQYF. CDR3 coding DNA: TGTGCCAGCAGTTCGACTGCGTCCTACGAGCAGTACTTC.

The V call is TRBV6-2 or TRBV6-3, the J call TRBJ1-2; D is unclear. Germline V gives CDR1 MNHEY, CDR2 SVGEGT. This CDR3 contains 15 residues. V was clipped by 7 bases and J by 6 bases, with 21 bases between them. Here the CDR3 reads CASIRGTNGNDGYTF. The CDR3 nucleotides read TGTGCCAGCATCCGGGGTACCAATGGCAATGATGGCTACACCTTC.

The CDR3 is CSVHLAGAGEQYF. The DNA for the CDR3 is TGCAGCGTACACCTAGCGGGGGCCGGAGAGCAGTACTTC. The chain employs TRBV29-1 and TRBJ2-7, with 10 nucleotides matching TRBD2. The junction had 9 bases not matched to a gene; V was cut back by 6 bases and J by 7 bases. The CDR3 consists of 13 residues. Germline V gene data show CDR1 as SQVTM and CDR2 as ANQGSEA.

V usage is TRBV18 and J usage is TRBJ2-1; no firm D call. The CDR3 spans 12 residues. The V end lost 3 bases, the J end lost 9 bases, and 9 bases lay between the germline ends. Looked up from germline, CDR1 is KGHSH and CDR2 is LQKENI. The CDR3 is CASSPFGGEQFF. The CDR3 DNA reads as TGTGCCAGCTCACCTTTCGGCGGTGAGCAGTTCTTC.

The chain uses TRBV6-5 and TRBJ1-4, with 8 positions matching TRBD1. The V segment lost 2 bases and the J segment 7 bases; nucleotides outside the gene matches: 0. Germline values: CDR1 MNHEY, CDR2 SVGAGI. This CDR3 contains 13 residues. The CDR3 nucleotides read TGTGCCAGCAGTTACCAGGGGGCTGAAAAACTGTTTTTT. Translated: CASSYQGAEKLFF.

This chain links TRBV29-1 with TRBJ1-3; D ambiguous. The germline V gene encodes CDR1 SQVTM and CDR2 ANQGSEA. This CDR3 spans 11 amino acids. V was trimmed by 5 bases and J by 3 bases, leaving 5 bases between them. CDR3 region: CSVRDGNTIYF. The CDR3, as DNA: TGCAGCGTTCGGGATGGAAACACCATATATTTT.

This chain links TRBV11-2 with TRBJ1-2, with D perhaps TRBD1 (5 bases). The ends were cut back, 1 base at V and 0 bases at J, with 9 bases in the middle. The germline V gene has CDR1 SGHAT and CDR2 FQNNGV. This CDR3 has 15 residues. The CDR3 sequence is CASSLALQANYGYTF. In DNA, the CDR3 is TGTGCCAGCAGCTTAGCTTTACAGGCTAACTATGGCTACACCTTC. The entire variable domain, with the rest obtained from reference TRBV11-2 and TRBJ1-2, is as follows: EAGVAQSPRYKIIEKRQSVAFWCNPISGHATLYWYQQILGQGPKLLIQFQNNGVVDDSQLPKDRFSAERLKGVDSTLKIQPAKLEDSAVYLCASSLALQANYGYTFGSGTRLTVV.